These T cell receptor beta chains were read from a single sample in a study of T cell repertoires in cytomegalovirus infection. Which antigens these TCRs recognize remains unknown. In TCRdb, the reads were re-called with MiXCR into one record per CDR3 protein. The sample has roughly 180,000 distinct CDR3 sequences; less than 25% are singletons. The sample here was CD8+ T cells from cultured PBMCs, taken from culture after CMV antigen stimulation. The receptors come from a human donor in good health (CMV status not recorded). Some clones in this sample may be carry-over from other donors' samples. CDR3s include the opening cysteine and the closing phenylalanine or tryptophan. Fields, in order: D gene, J gene, V gene, clone size, CDR3 protein, CDR3 DNA. A D gene is named only where the DNA matches it firmly. Rows give clone size only sometimes, using once, few, many, or a class for an expanded clone.

>.|TRBJ1-1|TRBV9|.
CASSDATVTATENTEAFF
TGTGCCAGCAGTGACGCGACAGTTACGGCGACAGAGAACACTGAAGCTTTCTTT
>TRBD1|TRBJ2-1|TRBV6-5|many
CASSPGQAYNEQFF
TGTGCCAGCAGCCCCGGACAGGCCTACAATGAGCAGTTCTTC
>.|TRBJ2-1|TRBV4-2|.
CASSQEQSSYNEQFF
TGTGCCAGCAGCCAAGAACAGAGCTCCTACAATGAGCAGTTCTTC
>.|TRBJ2-5|TRBV7-2|few
CASSLPSGRETQYF
TGTGCCAGCAGCTTACCGTCTGGGAGAGAGACCCAGTACTTC
>TRBD2|TRBJ2-3|TRBV7-8|.
CASSPLLAGAPDTQYF
TGTGCCAGCAGCCCGTTACTAGCGGGGGCCCCAGATACGCAGTATTTT
>.|TRBJ2-1|TRBV5-6|few
CASRRGQLGEQFF
TGTGCCAGCAGACGGGGACAATTGGGCGAGCAGTTCTTC
>.|TRBJ1-2|TRBV9|.
CASSASGTGYGYTF
TGTGCCAGCAGCGCTTCTGGGACTGGATATGGCTACACCTTC
>.|TRBJ1-5|TRBV19|few
CASSLPGYSNQPQHF
TGTGCCAGTAGTCTGCCGGGTTATAGCAATCAGCCCCAGCATTTT
>.|TRBJ2-2|TRBV7-6|.
CASSGGTVGELFF
TGTGCCAGCAGCGGCGGGACAGTCGGGGAGCTGTTTTTT
>TRBD2|TRBJ2-7|TRBV6-6|.
CASSYWGLPGEQYF
TGTGCCAGCAGTTACTGGGGACTACCGGGGGAGCAGTACTTC
>.|TRBJ1-5|TRBV7-2|few
CASSPRGSDQPQHF
TGTGCCAGCAGTCCTCGGGGGTCAGATCAGCCCCAGCATTTT
>.|TRBJ2-7|TRBV7-2|few
CASSQRDIFYEQYF
TGTGCCAGCAGCCAGCGGGACATTTTCTACGAGCAGTACTTC
>.|TRBJ1-1|TRBV28|once
CASSSREVNTEAFF
TGTGCCAGCAGTAGCAGAGAAGTGAACACTGAAGCTTTCTTT
>.|TRBJ1-5|TRBV19|.
CASRHRVQPQHF
TGTGCCAGTAGGCACAGGGTTCAGCCCCAGCATTTT
>.|TRBJ2-5|TRBV7-2|.
CASSLNEGRRETQYF
TGTGCCAGCAGCTTAAACGAGGGGCGCCGGGAGACCCAGTACTTC
>.|TRBJ1-1|TRBV28|.
CASKAAGDTEAFF
TGTGCCAGCAAGGCGGCCGGGGATACTGAAGCTTTCTTT
>TRBD1|TRBJ2-6|TRBV7-8|few
CASSVRGPGANVLTF
TGTGCCAGCAGCGTCAGGGGGCCTGGGGCCAACGTCCTGACTTTC
>.|TRBJ2-7|TRBV12-3/TRBV12-4|few
CASSLRTDSFFVYEQYF
TGTGCCAGCAGTTTAAGGACAGATAGCTTCTTCGTGTACGAGCAGTACTTC
>TRBD2|TRBJ2-2|TRBV29-1|few
CSARSGGAPGELFF
TGCAGCGCCCGTAGCGGGGGGGCCCCCGGGGAGCTGTTTTTT
>.|TRBJ1-5|TRBV27|few
CASGTLRTDNQPQHF
TGTGCCAGTGGGACTCTCCGGACGGACAATCAGCCCCAGCATTTT
>.|TRBJ2-3|TRBV7-6|few
CASSLLDSLASTDTQYF
TGTGCCAGCAGCTTACTGGACAGTCTAGCTAGCACAGATACGCAGTATTTT
>TRBD1|TRBJ2-1|TRBV4-3|many
CASSQDGQGANEQFF
TGCGCCAGCAGCCAAGACGGACAGGGGGCGAATGAGCAGTTCTTC
>.|TRBJ1-4|TRBV7-6|few
CASSLEPGEGEKLFF
TGTGCCAGCAGCTTAGAGCCAGGGGAAGGTGAAAAACTGTTTTTT
>TRBD1|TRBJ2-7|TRBV7-9|once
CASSHPTGGVEQYF
TGTGCCAGCAGCCACCCGACAGGGGGTGTCGAGCAGTACTTC
>.|TRBJ2-6|TRBV12-3/TRBV12-4|few
CASISGPGANVLTF
TGTGCCAGCATTTCGGGGCCTGGGGCCAACGTCCTGACTTTC
>TRBD1|TRBJ1-1|TRBV20-1|.
CSAEDRANTEAFF
TGCAGTGCTGAGGACAGGGCGAACACTGAAGCTTTCTTT
>.|TRBJ2-7|TRBV7-6|few
CASSPRLDRSYEQYF
TGTGCCAGCAGTCCCCGACTGGACCGCTCCTACGAGCAGTACTTC
>TRBD1|TRBJ2-2|TRBV7-2|.
CASSSGQGVTGELFF
TGTGCCAGCAGCTCGGGACAGGGGGTGACCGGGGAGCTGTTTTTT
>.|TRBJ2-7|TRBV11-2|.
CASSLAGEQYF
TGTGCCAGCAGCTTAGCAGGGGAGCAGTACTTC
>.|TRBJ2-7|TRBV7-2|once
CASSLDVNEQYF
TGTGCCAGCAGCTTAGATGTGAACGAGCAGTACTTC